This T cell receptor (beta chain) came from a study of radiation and T cells in renal cell carcinoma. Study-level results: From baseline, blood top tumor clonotypes peaked at 2 weeks post-radiation. No pretreatment tumor biopsies were available for baseline clonotypes.

Time point meaning: blood 4 weeks post-SBRT, at nephrectomy. The treatment here: 15 Gy SBRT to primary tumor, nephrectomy 4 weeks later. Nephrectomy followed 15 Gy stereotactic body radiation by 4 weeks. As for this clone: Its antigen is undetermined.

Germline CDR1 is MNHNY and CDR2 is SVGAGI (reference sequence). This CDR3 is built from 13 residues. Trimming took off 7 bases at V and 5 bases at J, with 12 bases between the two ends. Clones were read by immunoSEQ multiplex PCR, and TCRdb kept only the in-frame ones, dropping some. The sample contains about 40,000 clones, about 82% of which appear only once. Sequences were derived from blood, sampled from a patient whose treatment included radiotherapy and nephrectomy. The chain joins TRBV6-6 to TRBJ1-3, with D maybe TRBD1 (5 bases). This clonotype was obtained from a woman between 65 and 79 years old with renal cell carcinoma. In nucleotides, the CDR3 is TGTGCCAGCACCGACGGGGGTAGAAACACCATATATTTT. It translates to CASTDGGRNTIYF.